This paragraph covers one TCR beta chain sequence. The clone's antigen remains unknown. No base quality values were provided; no much bigger clone lies one nucleotide off. The record originates from a study of blood T cell repertoires in COVID-19 (dated by TCRdb to 2018 to 2020). Background on the whole study: The collaborator samples originated in the United States, Italy and Spain and spanned the acute and convalescent phases of COVID-19. Subjects who had been exposed to COVID-19, were actively infected with it, or had recovered from it provided the deeply sampled blood TCRbeta repertoires that made up the dataset. The sample metadata nearly always contained a de-identified subject ID, COVID-19 status, age in years and sex. The prospective study material was composed of cDNA or gDNA derived from T cells, B-cell-depleted T cells, or PBMCs. The repertoires were made available in a free public database intended to serve as a resource for research on the immune response to SARS-CoV-2. Where available, HLA class I and class II types were taken from metadata supplied by the sample provider and were not determined by assay-based typing. Samples came from the ongoing ImmuneRACE study (first 160 participants) plus 1,254 subjects from 6 global collaborators. Findings and caveats that apply to the study as a whole: How much clinical and demographic metadata was included differed by source and by participant, and the metadata was provided uncurated.

From cysteine to phenylalanine, the CDR3 is 17 amino acids long. The read is trimmed to its CDR3 DNA, 51 bases read in frame from base 1. Deletion took 4 bases off V and 4 bases off J, with a span of 16 bases between the germline ends. The germline V gene sets CDR1 to KGHDR and CDR2 to SFDVKD. TCRbeta CDR3 regions were amplified from genomic DNA by means of the immunoSEQ Assay, a bias-controlled multiplex PCR. The authors' pipeline ran thus. Nucleated cell counts per sample were estimated from amplification of reference gene primers within the assay. To quantify the absolute abundance of each unique TCRbeta CDR3 rearrangement, sequence reads were collapsed and filtered. Productive Simpson clonality was computed per sample as the square root of Simpson's diversity index over productive rearrangements. Drawn from immuneACCESS, this table holds only the in-frame rearrangements with V and J called that TCRdb kept. Clones are partly lost; checked studies trace under half to an unresolved V gene and leave the rest unexplained. D and trimming were read from the DNA, whereas the V and J calls and clone size are those reported in that table. For this sample the table gives under 150,000 clones, of which under 80% were detected only once. The top ten constitute around 12% of the sample.

The collaborating institutions used their own protocols to collect whole blood in K2EDTA tubes. Collaborator samples were shipped for TCRbeta analysis as frozen whole blood, isolated PBMCs, or DNA extracted from either sample type. Sequenced sample: peripheral blood. The receptor was derived from a man aged 80 or over with acute or convalescent COVID-19. In this chain, TRBV24-1 is recombined with TRBJ2-6, with TRBD1 perhaps the D gene, on 7 matching bases. This receptor carries the CDR3 CATSDPPTGRGANVLTF. The DNA sequence is TGTGCCACCAGTGACCCCCCGACAGGGAGGGGGGCCAACGTCCTGACTTTC.